This TCR beta chain stems from a study of CD8+CD57+ T cells in acquired aplastic anemia. The sample holds one count of this clonotype. Sequenced patients had shown CD8+CD57+ cell expansion by flow cytometry. The germline CDR1 and CDR2 sequences are MRHNA and SNTAGT. The J segment lost 8 bases and the V segment lost 2 bases, leaving 0 bases of the junction unmatched. CDR3 length: 13 amino acids. According to the study, genomic DNA was the template for TCR beta VDJ and CDR3 profiling. TCRdb independently ran MiXCR on the reads; one entry per CDR3 protein. The sample yields more than 150,000 distinct CDR3 sequences, roughly 50% seen once.

Sequenced: sorted CD4+, CD8+, or CD8+CD57+ T cells (not recorded which) from PBMCs. This clonotype was obtained from a human donor with aplastic anemia. The chain uses TRBV6-4 and TRBJ2-2, with 9 bases that match TRBD1. The CDR3 here is CASSDGTGGELFF. The CDR3 DNA reads TGTGCCAGCAGTGACGGGACAGGGGGGGAGCTGTTTTTT.